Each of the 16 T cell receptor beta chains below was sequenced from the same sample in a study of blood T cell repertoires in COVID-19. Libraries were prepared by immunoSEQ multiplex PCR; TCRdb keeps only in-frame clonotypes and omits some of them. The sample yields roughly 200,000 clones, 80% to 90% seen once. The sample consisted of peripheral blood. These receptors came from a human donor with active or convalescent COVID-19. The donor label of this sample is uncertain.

DNA for the CDR3: TGTGCCAGCAGTGAGCGGGGGGGAGGTGAGCAGTTCTTC. Translation gives CASSERGGGEQFF. The V and J genes are TRBV6-2 or TRBV6-3 and TRBJ2-1, with 10 nucleotides matching TRBD2. The V gene end was trimmed by 5 bases and the J gene end by 9 bases; junction bases not matched to a gene: 4. The CDR3 consists of 13 residues. Germline V gene data show CDR1 as MNHEY and CDR2 as SVGEGT.

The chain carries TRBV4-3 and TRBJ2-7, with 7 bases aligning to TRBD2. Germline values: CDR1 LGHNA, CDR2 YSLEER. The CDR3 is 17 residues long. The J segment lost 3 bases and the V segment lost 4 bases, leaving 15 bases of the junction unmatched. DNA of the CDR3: TGCGCCAGCAGCCGAAAGAGAAATTTGGGGGGGGACTACGAGCAGTACTTC. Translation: CASSRKRNLGGDYEQYF.

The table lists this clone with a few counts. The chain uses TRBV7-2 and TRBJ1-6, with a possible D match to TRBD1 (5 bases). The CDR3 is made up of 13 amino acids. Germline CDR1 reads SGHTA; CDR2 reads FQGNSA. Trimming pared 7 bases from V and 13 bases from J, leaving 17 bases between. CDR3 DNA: TGTGCCAGCACCGACAGACCCGGCTCTCCCCTCCACTTT. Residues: CASTDRPGSPLHF.

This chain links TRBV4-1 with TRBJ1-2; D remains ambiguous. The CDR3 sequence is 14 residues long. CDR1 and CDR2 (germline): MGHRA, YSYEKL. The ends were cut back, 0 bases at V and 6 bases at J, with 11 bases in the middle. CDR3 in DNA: TGCGCCAGCAGCCAAGAACTGGGAGAGGATGGCTACACCTTC. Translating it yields CASSQELGEDGYTF.

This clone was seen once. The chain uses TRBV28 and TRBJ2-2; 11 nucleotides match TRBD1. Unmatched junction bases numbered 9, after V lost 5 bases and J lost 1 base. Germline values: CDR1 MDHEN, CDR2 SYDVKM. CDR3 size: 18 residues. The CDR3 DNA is TGTGCCAGCAGTCCCCTATATGGGACAGGGGGGAACACCGGGGAGCTGTTTTTT. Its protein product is CASSPLYGTGGNTGELFF.

The CDR3 reads CASSFGTGITSPLHF. CDR3 DNA: TGTGCCAGCAGTTTTGGGACAGGAATTACCTCACCCCTCCACTTT. This chain links TRBV28 with TRBJ1-6; 8 bases fit TRBD1. This CDR3 spans 15 amino acids. With V trimmed by 3 bases and J by 10 bases, 8 bases remained unmatched. The germline V gene encodes CDR1 MDHEN and CDR2 SYDVKM.

The CDR3 here is CASRKFAGAGTEAFF. Here the CDR3 DNA reads TGTGCCAGCAGAAAATTTGCGGGGGCTGGTACTGAAGCTTTCTTT. The chain uses TRBV6-5 and TRBJ1-1; a possible D gene is TRBD1 (6 bases). The CDR3 has 15 amino acids. The V and J ends lost 6 bases and 5 bases respectively, with 19 bases between them. Germline V lookup: CDR1 MNHEY, CDR2 SVGAGI.

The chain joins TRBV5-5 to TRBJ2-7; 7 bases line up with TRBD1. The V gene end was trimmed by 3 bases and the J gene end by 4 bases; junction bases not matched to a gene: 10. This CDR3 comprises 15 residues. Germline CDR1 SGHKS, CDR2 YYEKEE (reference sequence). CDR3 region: CASSSGPGGLYEQYF. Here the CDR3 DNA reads TGTGCCAGCAGCTCGGGACCAGGGGGTCTGTACGAGCAGTACTTC.

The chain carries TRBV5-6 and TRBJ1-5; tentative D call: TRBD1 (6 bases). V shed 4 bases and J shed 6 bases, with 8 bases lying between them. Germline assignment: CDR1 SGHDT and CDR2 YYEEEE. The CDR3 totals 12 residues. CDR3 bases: TGTGCCAGCAGCCAGACAGGTCAGCCCCAGCATTTT. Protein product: CASSQTGQPQHF.

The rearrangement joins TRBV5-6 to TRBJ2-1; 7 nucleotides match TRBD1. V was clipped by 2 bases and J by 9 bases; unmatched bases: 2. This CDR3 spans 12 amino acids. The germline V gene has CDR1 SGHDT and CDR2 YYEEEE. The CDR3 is CASSFPGGEQFF. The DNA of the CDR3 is TGTGCCAGCAGCTTCCCAGGGGGTGAGCAGTTCTTC.

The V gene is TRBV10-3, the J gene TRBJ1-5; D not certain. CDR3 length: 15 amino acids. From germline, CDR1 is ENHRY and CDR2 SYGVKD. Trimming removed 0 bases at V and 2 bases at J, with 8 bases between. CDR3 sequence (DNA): TGTGCCATCAGTGAGTCGTGGCAGGGCAATCAGCCCCAGCATTTT. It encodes CAISESWQGNQPQHF.

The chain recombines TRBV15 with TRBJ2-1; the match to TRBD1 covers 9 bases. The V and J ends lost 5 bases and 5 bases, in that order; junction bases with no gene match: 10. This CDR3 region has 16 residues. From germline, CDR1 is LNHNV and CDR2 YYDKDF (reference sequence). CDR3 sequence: CATSAPPGQGNNEQFF. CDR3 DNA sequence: TGTGCCACCAGCGCCCCTCCGGGACAGGGTAACAATGAGCAGTTCTTC.

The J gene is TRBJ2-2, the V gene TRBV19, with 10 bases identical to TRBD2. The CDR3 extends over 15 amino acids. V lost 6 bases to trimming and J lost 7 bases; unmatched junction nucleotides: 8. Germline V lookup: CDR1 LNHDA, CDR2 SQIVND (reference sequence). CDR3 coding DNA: TGTGCCAGTAGGCCCGCTAGCGGGAGAATCGGGGAGCTGTTTTTT. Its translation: CASRPASGRIGELFF.

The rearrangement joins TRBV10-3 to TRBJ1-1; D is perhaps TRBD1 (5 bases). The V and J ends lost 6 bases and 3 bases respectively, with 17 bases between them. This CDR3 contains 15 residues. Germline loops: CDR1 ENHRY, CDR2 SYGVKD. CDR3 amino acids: CAIRTLMGLDTEAFF. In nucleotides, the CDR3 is TGTGCCATCAGAACACTAATGGGACTGGACACTGAAGCTTTCTTT.

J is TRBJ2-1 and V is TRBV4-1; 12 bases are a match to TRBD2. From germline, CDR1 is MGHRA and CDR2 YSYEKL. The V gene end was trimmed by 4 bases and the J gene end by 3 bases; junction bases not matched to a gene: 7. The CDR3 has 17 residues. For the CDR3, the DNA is TGCGCCAGCAGCCTCTTACTAGCGGGAGGCCTCTACAATGAGCAGTTCTTC. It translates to CASSLLLAGGLYNEQFF.

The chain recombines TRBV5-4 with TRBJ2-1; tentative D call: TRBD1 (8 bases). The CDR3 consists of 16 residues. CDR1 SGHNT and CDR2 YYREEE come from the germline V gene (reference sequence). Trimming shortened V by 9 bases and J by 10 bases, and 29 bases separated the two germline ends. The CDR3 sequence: CATLPGGQGATGEQFF. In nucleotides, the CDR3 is TGTGCCACCCTCCCCGGGGGGCAGGGGGCGACCGGCGAGCAGTTCTTC.